This passage covers 18 T cell receptor beta chains from one sample sequenced in a study of cytomegalovirus exposure and HLA in healthy donors. 13 Jbeta primers and 60 Vbeta primers were used for the PCR. The repertoire was sequenced with immunoSEQ multiplex PCR; TCRdb's copy has only in-frame clones and lacks some. Found here are more than 95,000 clones, around 75% of them singletons; the top ten hold under 1.5%. The sequenced sample was PBMCs. The receptors were gathered from a man aged 35 to 55 in good health and CMV-seronegative.

This clone has a handful of counts. This chain connects TRBV7-9 to TRBJ2-7; 7 nucleotides align to TRBD1. The germline gives CDR1 SEHNR, CDR2 FQNEAQ (reference sequence). The CDR3 is 13 residues long. V trimming: 7 bases; J trimming: 4 bases; junction bases outside the gene matches: 7. The CDR3 DNA reads as TGTGCCAGCACCAACAGGGGAATATACGAGCAGTACTTC. This codes for CASTNRGIYEQYF.

The CDR3, as DNA: TGTGCCAGTAGTACCCAGGGTTACACTGAAGCTTTCTTT. Amino acid sequence: CASSTQGYTEAFF. The genes are TRBV19 and TRBJ1-1; perhaps TRBD1 as D (5 bases). Trimming left V 4 bases short and J 3 bases short, with 9 bases between. Germline-derived CDR1 and CDR2 are LNHDA and SQIVND (reference sequence). The CDR3 is made up of 13 amino acids.

This clone turned up a few times. The chain recombines TRBV7-9 with TRBJ1-1; TRBD1 matches 7 bases. This CDR3 spans 13 amino acids. V was pared by 2 bases and J by 5 bases, with 2 bases of the junction left unmatched. Germline-derived CDR1 and CDR2 are SEHNR and FQNEAQ (reference sequence). CDR3 nucleotide sequence: TGTGCCAGCAGCTTAACGACAGGGACTGAAGCTTTCTTT. It translates to CASSLTTGTEAFF.

As regards this clone: Different DNA sequences within this sample yield the same CDR3. The chain is built from TRBV4-1 and TRBJ1-2; D remains unclear. Deletions cut 1 base from V and 1 base from J, with 4 bases between. The CDR3 is 13 residues long. Germline V gives CDR1 MGHRA, CDR2 YSYEKL. CDR3 sequence reads: CASSQVSNYGYTF. The CDR3 DNA reads as TGCGCCAGCAGCCAAGTTAGTAACTATGGCTACACCTTC.

The CDR3 nucleotides read TGTGCCAGCAGCACGCGAAGGGGAACAGGGGGCTATCTTCGTGAAAAACTGTTTTTT. Translated, it gives CASSTRRGTGGYLREKLFF. This sequence joins TRBV5-5 and TRBJ1-4; 9 bases agree with TRBD1. The ends lost 4 bases at V and 7 bases at J; junction bases unmatched: 20. CDR3 size: 19 residues. Germline V gives CDR1 SGHKS, CDR2 YYEKEE (reference sequence).

The chain uses TRBV30 and TRBJ1-2; tentative D call: TRBD1 (5 bases). Trimming left V 3 bases short and J 7 bases short, with 12 bases between. Germline-derived CDR1 and CDR2 are GTSNPN and SVGIG (reference sequence). The CDR3 extends over 12 amino acids. Written as DNA, the CDR3 is TGTGCCTGGAGGGACACAACTATTGGCTACACCTTC. Translated: CAWRDTTIGYTF.

This clone was seen just once. The CDR3 is CASSFPAGTGELFF. CDR3 sequence (DNA): TGTGCCAGCAGCTTCCCGGCAGGGACCGGGGAGCTGTTTTTT. V and J are TRBV7-9 and TRBJ2-2; D is perhaps TRBD1 (5 bases). The V gene lost 3 bases and the J gene lost 5 bases, with 10 bases spanning the gap. The CDR3 is made up of 14 amino acids. Germline V CDR1 and CDR2: SEHNR, FQNEAQ (reference sequence). The complete variable domain, with remaining parts taken from reference TRBV7-9 and TRBJ2-2, reads DTGVSQNPRHKITKRGQNVTFRCDPISEHNRLYWYRQTLGQGPEFLTYFQNEAQLEKSRLLSDRFSAERPKGSFSTLEIQRTEQGDSAMYLCASSFPAGTGELFFGEGSRLTVL.

The J gene is TRBJ1-1, the V gene TRBV9; no definite D call. The length of the CDR3 is 13 residues. Trimming removed 4 bases at V and 1 base at J, with 8 bases between. CDR1 is SGDLS, CDR2 YYNGEE, per germline. CDR3 residues: CASSPHWNTEAFF. Written as DNA, the CDR3 is TGTGCCAGCAGCCCCCATTGGAACACTGAAGCTTTCTTT.

CDR3 region: CASNQEGGWNNEQFF. The CDR3 DNA sequence: TGTGCCAGCAACCAGGAAGGGGGATGGAACAATGAGCAGTTCTTC. The V call is TRBV11-2, the J call TRBJ2-1; D might be TRBD1 (6 bases). V was shortened by 7 bases and J by 5 bases, with 18 bases between the two germline ends. The CDR3 runs 15 residues. Per the germline V gene, CDR1 is SGHAT and CDR2 is FQNNGV.

Concerning this clone itself: Mismatch with germline at one junction end may stem from a read error. The CDR3 region has the DNA TGTTCCAGCAGCTTCCAACGAGGACTAGCAAATGGTGGCGAGCAGTACTTC. As protein: CSSSFQRGLANGGEQYF. The genes are TRBV7-9 and TRBJ2-7; 8 bases align to TRBD2. This CDR3 is 17 amino acids long. Germline loops: CDR1 SEHNR, CDR2 FQNEAQ (reference sequence). Drawing the rest from reference TRBV7-9 and TRBJ2-7, the complete variable domain is DTGVSQNPRHKITKRGQNVTFRCDPISEHNRLYWYRQTLGQGPEFLTYFQNEAQLEKSRLLSDRFSAERPKGSFSTLEIQRTEQGDSAMYLCSSSFQRGLANGGEQYFGPGTRLTVT.

The rearrangement links TRBV5-8 to TRBJ1-5, with no clear D. V was cut by 2 bases and J by 3 bases, with 6 bases left in between. This CDR3 has 13 amino acids. CDR1 is SGHTS and CDR2 is YDEGEE in the germline V gene. CDR3 loop: CASSFYNNQPQHF. The CDR3 DNA reads as TGTGCCAGCAGCTTTTACAACAATCAGCCCCAGCATTTT.

The chain recombines TRBV28 with TRBJ2-7, with 9 nucleotides matching TRBD1. The CDR3 runs 14 residues. Germline V CDR1 and CDR2: MDHEN, SYDVKM. V lost 5 bases, J lost 5 bases, and 7 bases stayed unmatched. This CDR3 is CASSPRTGEHEQYF. In DNA form, the CDR3 reads TGTGCCAGCAGTCCCCGGACAGGGGAACACGAGCAGTACTTC.

The chain links TRBV11-2 to TRBJ2-5, with 8 bases lining up with TRBD1. The J call may be mistaken, given a closer DNA end match to TRBJ2-7. The CDR3 contains 15 residues. Looked up from germline, CDR1 is SGHAT and CDR2 is FQNNGV. The CDR3 here is CASRQPRGPFYEQYF. CDR3 sequence (DNA): TGTGCCAGCAGGCAACCCAGGGGGCCCTTCTACGAGCAGTACTTC.

This clone was seen only once. The chain is built from TRBV7-9 and TRBJ2-7; 7 positions match TRBD1. J was trimmed by 3 bases and V by 5 bases; bases with no gene match: 7. CDR1 and CDR2 from the germline V gene are SEHNR and FQNEAQ (reference sequence). The CDR3 loop spans 14 amino acids. The CDR3 nucleotides read TGTGCCAGCAGCCCCCGGGACAGCCTCTACGAGCAGTACTTC. This codes for CASSPRDSLYEQYF.

The chain carries TRBV6-1 and TRBJ1-2; D is possibly TRBD1 (5 bases). The CDR3 is 14 amino acids. The germline V and J ends were trimmed by 4 bases and 6 bases, with 15 bases remaining between them. CDR1 is MNHNS, CDR2 SASEGT, per germline. DNA of the CDR3: TGTGCCAGCAGTGGCGGGACGGGGGTGCATGGCTACACCTTC. It codes for CASSGGTGVHGYTF.

J is TRBJ2-7 and V is TRBV6-5; 12 nucleotides line up with TRBD1. Trimming removed 10 bases from V and 0 bases from J; junction bases left unmatched: 7. This CDR3 comprises 15 residues. The germline V gene has CDR1 MNHEY and CDR2 SVGAGI. The CDR3 spells CATGTGGLRSYEQYF. The CDR3 nucleotides are TGTGCCACCGGGACAGGGGGCCTCCGCTCCTACGAGCAGTACTTC.

V is TRBV13 and J is TRBJ2-1; D remains unclear. CDR1 and CDR2 (germline): PRHDT, FYEKMQ (reference sequence). The CDR3 covers 17 residues. The V gene lost 0 bases and the J gene lost 5 bases, with 17 bases spanning the gap. CDR3 coding DNA: TGTGCCAGCAGCTTAGGGGCAGCCATCACTAAAGACAATGAGCAGTTCTTC. Translating it yields CASSLGAAITKDNEQFF. The variable domain in full, completed from reference TRBV13 and TRBJ2-1, reads AAGVIQSPRHLIKEKRETATLKCYPIPRHDTVYWYQQGPGQDPQFLISFYEKMQSDKGSIPDRFSAQQFSDYHSELNMSSLELGDSALYFCASSLGAAITKDNEQFFGPGTRLTVL.

The rearrangement links TRBV29-1 to TRBJ2-5, with D possibly matching TRBD1 (6 bases). The CDR3 extends over 13 amino acids. Trimming shortened V by 1 base and J by 6 bases, and 12 bases separated the two germline ends. Germline assignment: CDR1 SQVTM and CDR2 ANQGSEA. The CDR3 loop is CSVEGRGGQTQYF. The CDR3 DNA is TGCAGCGTTGAAGGCAGGGGCGGACAGACCCAGTACTTC. The full variable domain, its missing parts supplied by reference TRBV29-1 and TRBJ2-5, is SAVISQKPSRDICQRGTSLTIQCQVDSQVTMMFWYRQQPGQSLTLIATANQGSEATYESGFVIDKFPISRPNLTFSTLTVSNMSPEDSSIYLCSVEGRGGQTQYFGPGTRLLVL.